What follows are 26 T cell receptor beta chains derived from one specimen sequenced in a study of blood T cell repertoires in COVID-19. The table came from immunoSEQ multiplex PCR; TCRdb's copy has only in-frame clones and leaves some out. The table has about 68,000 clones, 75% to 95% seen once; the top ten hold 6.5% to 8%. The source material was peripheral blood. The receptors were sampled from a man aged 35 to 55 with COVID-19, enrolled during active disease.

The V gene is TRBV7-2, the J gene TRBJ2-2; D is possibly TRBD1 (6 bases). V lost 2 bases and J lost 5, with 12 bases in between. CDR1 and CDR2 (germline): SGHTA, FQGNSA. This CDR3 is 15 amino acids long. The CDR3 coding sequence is TGTGCCAGCAGCTTAAAAGGGGGTGGAACCGGGGAGCTGTTTTTT. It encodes CASSLKGGGTGELFF.

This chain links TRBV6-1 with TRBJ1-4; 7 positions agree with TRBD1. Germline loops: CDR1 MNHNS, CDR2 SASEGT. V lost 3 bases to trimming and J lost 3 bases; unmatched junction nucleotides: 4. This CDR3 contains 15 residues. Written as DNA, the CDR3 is TGTGCCAGCAGTGACCCGGGACAGCCTAATGAAAAACTGTTTTTT. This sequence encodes CASSDPGQPNEKLFF.

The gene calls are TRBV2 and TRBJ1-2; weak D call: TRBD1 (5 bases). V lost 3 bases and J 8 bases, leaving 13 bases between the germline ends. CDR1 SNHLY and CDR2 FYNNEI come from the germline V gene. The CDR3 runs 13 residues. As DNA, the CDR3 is TGTGCCAGCAGTGAGAGCAGGGCGGAGGGCTACACCTTC. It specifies CASSESRAEGYTF.

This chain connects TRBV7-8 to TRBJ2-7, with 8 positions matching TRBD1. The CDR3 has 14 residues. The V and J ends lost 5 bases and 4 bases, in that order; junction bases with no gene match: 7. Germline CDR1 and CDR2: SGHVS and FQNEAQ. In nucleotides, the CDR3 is TGTGCCAGCAGCCGAGGACAGGGTAGGTACGAGCAGTACTTC. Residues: CASSRGQGRYEQYF.

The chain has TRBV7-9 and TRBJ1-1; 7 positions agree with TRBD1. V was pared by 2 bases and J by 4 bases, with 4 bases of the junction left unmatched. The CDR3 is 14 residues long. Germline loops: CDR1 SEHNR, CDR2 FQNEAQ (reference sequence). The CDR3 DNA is TGTGCCAGCAGCTTAACAGGGGTCCTCACTGAAGCTTTCTTT. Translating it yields CASSLTGVLTEAFF.

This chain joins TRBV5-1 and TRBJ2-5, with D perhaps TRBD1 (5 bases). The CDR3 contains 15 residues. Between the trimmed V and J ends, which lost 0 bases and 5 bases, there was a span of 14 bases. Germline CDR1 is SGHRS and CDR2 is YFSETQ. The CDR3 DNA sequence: TGCGCCAGCAGCTTGGCCGCAGGGATTGAGGAGACCCAGTACTTC. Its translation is CASSLAAGIEETQYF.

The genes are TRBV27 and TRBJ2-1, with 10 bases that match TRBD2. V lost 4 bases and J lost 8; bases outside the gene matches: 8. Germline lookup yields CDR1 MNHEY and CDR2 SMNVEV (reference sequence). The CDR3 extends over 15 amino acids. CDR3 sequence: CASSYKRGGLDEQFF. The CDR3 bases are TGTGCCAGCAGTTATAAGCGGGGGGGCCTAGATGAGCAGTTCTTC.

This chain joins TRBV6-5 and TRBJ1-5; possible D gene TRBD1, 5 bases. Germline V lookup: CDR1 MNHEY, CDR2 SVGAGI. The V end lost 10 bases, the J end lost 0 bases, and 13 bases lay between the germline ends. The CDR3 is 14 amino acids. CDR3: CATWRGNSNQPQHF. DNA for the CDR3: TGTGCCACTTGGAGGGGAAATAGCAATCAGCCCCAGCATTTT.

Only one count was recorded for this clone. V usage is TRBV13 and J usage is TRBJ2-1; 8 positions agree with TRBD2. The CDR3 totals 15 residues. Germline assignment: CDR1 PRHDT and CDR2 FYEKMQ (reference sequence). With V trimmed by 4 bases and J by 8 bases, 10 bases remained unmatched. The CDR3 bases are TGTGCCAGCAGCTCGCCCGGGACTAGAAACGATGAGCAGTTCTTC. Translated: CASSSPGTRNDEQFF.

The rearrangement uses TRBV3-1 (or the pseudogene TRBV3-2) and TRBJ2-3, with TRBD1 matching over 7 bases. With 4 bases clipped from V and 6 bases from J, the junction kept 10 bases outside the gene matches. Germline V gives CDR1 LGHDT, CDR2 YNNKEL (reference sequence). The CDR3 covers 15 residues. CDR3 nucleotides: TGTGCCAGCAGCCTCACCGGGACCAGGGGGGATACGCAGTATTTT. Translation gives CASSLTGTRGDTQYF.

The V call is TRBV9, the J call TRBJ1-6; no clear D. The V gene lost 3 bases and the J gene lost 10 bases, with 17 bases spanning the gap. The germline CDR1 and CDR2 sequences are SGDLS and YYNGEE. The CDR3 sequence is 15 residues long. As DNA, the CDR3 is TGTGCCAGCAGCGCCAACCAGGTGGTGGGCTCACCCCTCCACTTT. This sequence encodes CASSANQVVGSPLHF.

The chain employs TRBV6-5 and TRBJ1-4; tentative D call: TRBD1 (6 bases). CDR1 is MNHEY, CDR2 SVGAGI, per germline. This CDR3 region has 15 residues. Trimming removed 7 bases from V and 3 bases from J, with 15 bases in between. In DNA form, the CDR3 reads TGTGCCAGCATTATACAGGGAGATCCTAATGAAAAACTGTTTTTT. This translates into CASIIQGDPNEKLFF.

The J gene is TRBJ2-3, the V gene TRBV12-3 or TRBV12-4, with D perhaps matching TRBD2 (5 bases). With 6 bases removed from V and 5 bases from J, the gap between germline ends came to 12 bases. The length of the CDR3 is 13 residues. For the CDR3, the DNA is TGTGCCAGCAGAGGGCTAGCAGTAGATACGCAGTATTTT. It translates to CASRGLAVDTQYF.

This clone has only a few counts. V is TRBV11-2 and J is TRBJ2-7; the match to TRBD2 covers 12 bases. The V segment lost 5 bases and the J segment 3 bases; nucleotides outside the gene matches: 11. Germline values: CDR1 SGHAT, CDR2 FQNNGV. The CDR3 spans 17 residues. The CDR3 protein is CASSPLAGGRTHYEQYF. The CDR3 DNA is TGTGCCAGCAGCCCACTAGCGGGGGGCCGAACCCACTACGAGCAGTACTTC.

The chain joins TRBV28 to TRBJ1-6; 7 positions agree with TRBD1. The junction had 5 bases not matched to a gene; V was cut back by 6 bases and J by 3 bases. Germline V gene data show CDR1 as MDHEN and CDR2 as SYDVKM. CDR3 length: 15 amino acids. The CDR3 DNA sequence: TGTGCCAGCAGCCCCGGGACAGACTATAATTCACCCCTCCACTTT. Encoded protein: CASSPGTDYNSPLHF.

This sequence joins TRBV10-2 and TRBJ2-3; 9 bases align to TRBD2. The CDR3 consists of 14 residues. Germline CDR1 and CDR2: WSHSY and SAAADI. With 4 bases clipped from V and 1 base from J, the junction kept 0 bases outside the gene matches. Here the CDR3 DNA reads TGCGCCAGCAGTGCTAGCGGGGGCACAGATACGCAGTATTTT. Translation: CASSASGGTDTQYF.

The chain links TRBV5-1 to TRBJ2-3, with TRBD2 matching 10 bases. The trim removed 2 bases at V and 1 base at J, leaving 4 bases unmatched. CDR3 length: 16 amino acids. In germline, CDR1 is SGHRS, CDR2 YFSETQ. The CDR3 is CASSFSGGMGTDTQYF. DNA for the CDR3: TGCGCCAGCAGCTTTAGCGGGGGGATGGGCACAGATACGCAGTATTTT.

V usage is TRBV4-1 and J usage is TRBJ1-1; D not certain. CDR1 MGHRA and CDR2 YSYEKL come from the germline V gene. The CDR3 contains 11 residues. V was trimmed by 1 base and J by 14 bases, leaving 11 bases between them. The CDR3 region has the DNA TGCGCCAGCAGCCAAGCCAGGTTAATCTTCTTT. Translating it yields CASSQARLIFF.

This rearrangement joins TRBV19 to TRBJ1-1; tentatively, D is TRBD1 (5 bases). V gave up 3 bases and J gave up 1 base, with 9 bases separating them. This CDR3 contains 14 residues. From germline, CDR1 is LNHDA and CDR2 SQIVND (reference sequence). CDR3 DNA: TGTGCCAGTAGTATGTCGGGGGGGAACACTGAAGCTTTCTTT. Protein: CASSMSGGNTEAFF.

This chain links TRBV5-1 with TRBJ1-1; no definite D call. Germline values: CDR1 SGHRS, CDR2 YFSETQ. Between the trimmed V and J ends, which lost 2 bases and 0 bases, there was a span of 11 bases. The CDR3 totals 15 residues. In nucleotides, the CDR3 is TGCGCCAGCAGCTTTTCGGTTGCTGTGAACACTGAAGCTTTCTTT. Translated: CASSFSVAVNTEAFF.

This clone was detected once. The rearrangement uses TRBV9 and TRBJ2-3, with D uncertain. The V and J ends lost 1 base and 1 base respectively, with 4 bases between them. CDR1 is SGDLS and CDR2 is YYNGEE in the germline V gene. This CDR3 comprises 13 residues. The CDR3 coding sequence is TGTGCCAGCAGCGTACTCCGCACAGATACGCAGTATTTT. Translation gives CASSVLRTDTQYF.

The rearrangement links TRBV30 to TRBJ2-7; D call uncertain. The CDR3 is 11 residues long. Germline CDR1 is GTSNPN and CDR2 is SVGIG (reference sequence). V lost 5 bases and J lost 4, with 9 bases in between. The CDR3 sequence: CAWGVEYEQYF. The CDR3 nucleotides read TGTGCCTGGGGGGTAGAGTACGAGCAGTACTTC.

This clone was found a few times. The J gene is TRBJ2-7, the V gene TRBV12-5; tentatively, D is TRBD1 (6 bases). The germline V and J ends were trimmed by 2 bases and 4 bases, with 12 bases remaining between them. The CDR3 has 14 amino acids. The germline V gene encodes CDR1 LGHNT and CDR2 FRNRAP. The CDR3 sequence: CASGLPHGTYEQYF. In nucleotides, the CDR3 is TGTGCTAGTGGTTTGCCCCACGGGACATACGAGCAGTACTTC.

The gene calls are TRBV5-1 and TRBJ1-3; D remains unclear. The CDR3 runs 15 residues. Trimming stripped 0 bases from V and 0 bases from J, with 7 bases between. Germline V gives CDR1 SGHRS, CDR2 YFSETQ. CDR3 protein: CASSLGQVSGNTIYF. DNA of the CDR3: TGCGCCAGCAGCTTGGGACAAGTCTCTGGAAACACCATATATTTT.

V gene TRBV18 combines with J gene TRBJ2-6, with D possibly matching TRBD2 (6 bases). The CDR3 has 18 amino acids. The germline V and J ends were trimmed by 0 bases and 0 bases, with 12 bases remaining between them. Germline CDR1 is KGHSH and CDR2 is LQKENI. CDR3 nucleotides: TGTGCCAGCTCACCACCTAACGCGGGACCCTCTGGGGCCAACGTCCTGACTTTC. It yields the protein CASSPPNAGPSGANVLTF.

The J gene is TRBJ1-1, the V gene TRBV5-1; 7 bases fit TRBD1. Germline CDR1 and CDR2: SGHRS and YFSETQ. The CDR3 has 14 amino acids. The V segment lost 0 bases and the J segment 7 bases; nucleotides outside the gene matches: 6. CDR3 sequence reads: CASSLEGARFEAFF. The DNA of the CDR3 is TGCGCCAGCAGCTTGGAGGGGGCGCGATTTGAAGCTTTCTTT. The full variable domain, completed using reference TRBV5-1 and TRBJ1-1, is KAGVTQTPRYLIKTRGQQVTLSCSPISGHRSVSWYQQTPGQGLQFLFEYFSETQRNKGNFPGRFSGRQFSNSRSEMNVSTLELGDSALYLCASSLEGARFEAFFGQGTRLTVV.